These 14 T cell receptor beta chains share one sample of origin, sequenced in a study of OX40 agonist ivuxolimab in advanced cancers. Sequencing was performed with immunoSEQ multiplex PCR; in TCRdb, only in-frame clones are kept and a portion is missing. Of roughly 110,000 clones listed, around 93% are singletons. Sequenced material: CD4+ or CD8+ T cells sorted from blood, taken in a trial of the OX40 agonist ivuxolimab. The receptors stem from an adult with an advanced solid tumor such as melanoma, head and neck, liver or kidney cancer.

The genes are TRBV11-1 and TRBJ2-1, with 15 bases that match TRBD2. J lost 9 bases, V lost 3 bases, and 6 bases had no gene match. CDR1 is SGHAT, CDR2 FQDESV, per germline (reference sequence). The CDR3 runs to 16 residues. CDR3 sequence reads: CASSFPGLAGGGEQFF. The CDR3 DNA sequence: TGTGCCAGCAGCTTCCCCGGACTAGCGGGAGGGGGTGAGCAGTTCTTC.

The rearrangement links TRBV11-2 to TRBJ1-2, with D unclear. V shed 0 bases and J shed 2 bases, with 10 bases lying between them. CDR3 length: 15 amino acids. The germline CDR1 and CDR2 sequences are SGHAT and FQNNGV. CDR3 sequence: CASSLERAENYGYTF. The CDR3 nucleotides read TGTGCCAGCAGCTTAGAGCGGGCAGAAAACTATGGCTACACCTTC.

J is TRBJ2-5 and V is TRBV28, with D perhaps TRBD1 (6 bases). Germline assignment: CDR1 MDHEN and CDR2 SYDVKM. The length of the CDR3 is 15 residues. The V end was cut by 2 bases, the J end by 1 base, with 11 bases between. CDR3 residues: CASSLKQGFQETQYF. CDR3 coding DNA: TGTGCCAGCAGTTTAAAACAGGGCTTCCAAGAGACCCAGTACTTC.

V gene TRBV5-8 combines with J gene TRBJ2-5; tentative D call: TRBD1 (5 bases). V lost 0 bases to trimming and J lost 2 bases, with 14 bases between them. Germline V gene lookup returns CDR1 SGHTS and CDR2 YDEGEE. The CDR3 runs to 16 residues. The CDR3 DNA reads as TGTGCCAGCAGCTTGGCGCTGGACACACATCAAGAGACCCAGTACTTC. Protein product: CASSLALDTHQETQYF. The full variable domain, with the rest looked up from reference TRBV5-8 and TRBJ2-5, is EAGVTQSPTHLIKTRGQQATLRCSPISGHTSVYWYQQALGLGLQFLLWYDEGEERNRGNFPPRFSGRQFPNYSSELNVNALELEDSALYLCASSLALDTHQETQYFGPGTRLLVL.

This chain joins TRBV6-5 and TRBJ1-1, with a weak D call TRBD1 (6 bases). The CDR3 is 14 amino acids. Germline CDR1 MNHEY, CDR2 SVGAGI. V was cut by 6 bases and J by 3 bases, with 14 bases left in between. In DNA, the CDR3 is TGTGCCAGCAGAGACCACAGGGATTACACTGAAGCTTTCTTT. It codes for CASRDHRDYTEAFF.

The J gene is TRBJ2-1, the V gene TRBV9; D assignment may be TRBD1 or TRBD2 (6 bases each). CDR1 is SGDLS and CDR2 is YYNGEE in the germline V gene. The V gene lost 1 base and the J gene lost 5 bases, with 16 bases spanning the gap. This CDR3 is 16 amino acids long. In DNA, the CDR3 is TGTGCCAGCAGCGTAAGTCAGGGGACTGGGAACAATGAGCAGTTCTTC. Protein: CASSVSQGTGNNEQFF. Looking up the rest from reference TRBV9 and TRBJ2-1 gives the full variable domain: DSGVTQTPKHLITATGQRVTLRCSPRSGDLSVYWYQQSLDQGLQFLIQYYNGEERAKGNILERFSAQQFPDLHSELNLSSLELGDSALYFCASSVSQGTGNNEQFFGPGTRLTVL.

V gene TRBV19 combines with J gene TRBJ2-6, with unresolved D. Germline values: CDR1 LNHDA, CDR2 SQIVND (reference sequence). V lost 9 bases and J lost 2, with 11 bases in between. The CDR3 loop spans 14 amino acids. The CDR3 DNA reads as TGTGCCAGCTCGTTTGGTACTGGGGCCAACGTCCTGACTTTC. It specifies CASSFGTGANVLTF.

Note on this clone: The limits of the CDR3 on the DNA are not certain, so only TCRdb's listed CDR3 is given. The chain links TRBV13 to TRBJ1-2; TRBD1, the table's D call, was not compared with the DNA. The CDR3 has 15 residues if both end residues are counted. Germline V gene lookup returns CDR1 PRHDT and CDR2 FYEKMQ (reference sequence). CDR3 sequence reads: CASSSSAGRTYGYTF.

The rearrangement joins TRBV2 to TRBJ2-6, with 9 bases matching TRBD1. The junction had 11 bases not matched to a gene; V was cut back by 6 bases and J by 2 bases. The germline gives CDR1 SNHLY, CDR2 FYNNEI. The CDR3 contains 18 residues. CDR3 coding DNA: TGTGCCAGCAGGGGACACGGACAGGGGCTAGCTGGGGCCAACGTCCTGACTTTC. Translation: CASRGHGQGLAGANVLTF.

The genes are TRBV2 and TRBJ2-5; TRBD2 matches at 11 bases. The germline CDR1 and CDR2 sequences are SNHLY and FYNNEI. CDR3 length equals 14 residues. Trimming at V came to 4 bases and at J to 5 bases, leaving 3 bases not matched to a gene. Written as DNA, the CDR3 is TGTGCCAGCAGTGGACTAGCGGGAATGGAGACCCAGTACTTC. Translated, it gives CASSGLAGMETQYF. Full variable domain (rest looked up from reference TRBV2 and TRBJ2-5): EPEVTQTPSHQVTQMGQEVILRCVPISNHLYFYWYRQILGQKVEFLVSFYNNEISEKSEIFDDQFSVERPDGSNFTLKIRSTKLEDSAMYFCASSGLAGMETQYFGPGTRLLVL.

This clone was found once. This chain's CDR3 is CASSPYGESSYNEQFF. DNA of the CDR3: TGTGCCAGCAGCCCCTACGGGGAGAGCTCCTACAATGAGCAGTTCTTC. The chain is built from TRBV7-3 and TRBJ2-1, with D perhaps matching TRBD2 (5 bases). The CDR3 loop spans 16 amino acids. Per the germline V gene, CDR1 is SGHTA and CDR2 is FQGTGA. V was shortened by 5 bases and J by 0 bases, with 14 bases between the two germline ends.

V is TRBV5-1 and J is TRBJ2-7, with D maybe TRBD1 (5 bases). The V gene lost 1 base and the J gene lost 6 bases, with 17 bases spanning the gap. The CDR3 contains 15 residues. Germline CDR1 reads SGHRS; CDR2 reads YFSETQ. The CDR3 spells CASSLNAGRVGEQYF. The DNA for the CDR3 is TGCGCCAGCAGCTTGAACGCCGGCAGGGTGGGCGAGCAGTACTTC. Complete variable domain (other parts from reference TRBV5-1 and TRBJ2-7): KAGVTQTPRYLIKTRGQQVTLSCSPISGHRSVSWYQQTPGQGLQFLFEYFSETQRNKGNFPGRFSGRQFSNSRSEMNVSTLELGDSALYLCASSLNAGRVGEQYFGPGTRLTVT.

CDR3 DNA: TGTGCCAGCACCGAGGGGGACTCCTACAATGAGCAGTTCTTC. It codes for CASTEGDSYNEQFF. The V and J genes are TRBV9 and TRBJ2-1; TRBD1 is a possible D gene (6 bases). The CDR3 contains 14 residues. The ends were cut back, 6 bases at V and 0 bases at J, with 10 bases in the middle. Germline V gene lookup returns CDR1 SGDLS and CDR2 YYNGEE.

The chain has TRBV7-2 and TRBJ1-1, with 8 bases that match TRBD1. The CDR3 runs 17 residues. Germline-derived CDR1 and CDR2 are SGHTA and FQGNSA. V shed 7 bases, J shed 6 bases, and the junction held 19 bases outside the gene matches. The CDR3 coding sequence is TGTGCCAGCAAACCCGGGACAGGAGCAGAGAGAGTCGCTGAAGCTTTCTTT. This translates into CASKPGTGAERVAEAFF.